A selection of T cell receptor beta chains follows, all from one sample in a study of regulatory and conventional T cells in RAG deficiency. TCRdb keeps only in-frame clones here, not all; method: immunoSEQ multiplex PCR. Altogether over 10,000 clones are present, roughly 94% being singletons, with the ten largest covering about 1.3%. The same specimen was also included in a second study, on regulatory T cells.

Sequencing was done on a sample of CD127- CD25+ CD4+ Tregs sorted from blood. The receptors shown here come from a human donor in good health. CDR3s include the opening cysteine and the closing phenylalanine or tryptophan. The order of the fields is J gene, CDR3 length, clone size, D gene, V gene, CDR3 DNA, CDR3 protein. D genes are given only for firm matches. The size entry is marked missing in some rows and otherwise reads once, few, many or a size class.

J: TRBJ1-2
length: 11
size: few
D: -
V: TRBV10-3
DNA: TGTGCCATCAGTGAGGGTAGTGGCTACACCTTC
CDR3: CAISEGSGYTF

J: TRBJ1-2
length: 13
size: -
D: TRBD1
V: TRBV6-1
DNA: TGTGCCAGCAGTGAACAGGGGGCCTATGGCTACACCTTC
CDR3: CASSEQGAYGYTF

J: TRBJ1-1
length: 15
size: -
D: -
V: TRBV19
DNA: TGTGCCAGTAGTATAGGGGGAGTGGGTAGGACTGAAGCTTTCTTT
CDR3: CASSIGGVGRTEAFF

J: TRBJ2-1
length: 16
size: -
D: TRBD2
V: TRBV27
DNA: TGTGCCAGCATACGTCTGGGCGGGGGGATATACAATGAGCAGTTCTTC
CDR3: CASIRLGGGIYNEQFF

J: TRBJ1-6
length: 15
size: -
D: -
V: TRBV6-1
DNA: TGTGCCAGCAGTGAATCTGGACAGTATAATTCACCCCTCCACTTT
CDR3: CASSESGQYNSPLHF

J: TRBJ2-7
length: 14
size: -
D: TRBD1
V: TRBV2
DNA: TGTGCCAGCAGCGCGACAGGGGGCACGGGCGAGCAGTACTTC
CDR3: CASSATGGTGEQYF

J: TRBJ2-7
length: 14
size: -
D: TRBD1
V: TRBV4-2
DNA: TGTGCCAGCAGCCAGGGGACAGCAACCTACGAGCAGTACTTC
CDR3: CASSQGTATYEQYF

J: TRBJ2-1
length: 13
size: -
D: -
V: TRBV9
DNA: TGTGCCAGCAGCTCGGGTTGGGGGGATGAGCAGTTCTTC
CDR3: CASSSGWGDEQFF

J: TRBJ1-4
length: 14
size: -
D: -
V: TRBV19
DNA: TGTGCCAGTAGTCCCCGCCAGGGGAGTGAAAAACTGTTTTTT
CDR3: CASSPRQGSEKLFF

J: TRBJ2-3
length: 16
size: -
D: -
V: TRBV5-1
DNA: TGCGCCAGCAGCTTCCCGGGGCAGGGGTACACAGATACGCAGTATTTT
CDR3: CASSFPGQGYTDTQYF

J: TRBJ2-1
length: 15
size: -
D: -
V: TRBV5-1
DNA: TGCGCCAGCAGCTTGGGGCGAGCGTCCTACAATGAGCAGTTCTTC
CDR3: CASSLGRASYNEQFF

J: TRBJ1-4
length: 15
size: -
D: TRBD1
V: TRBV5-1
DNA: TGCGCCAGCAGCCCCCAAGGGGGCTTTAATGAAAAACTGTTTTTT
CDR3: CASSPQGGFNEKLFF

J: TRBJ1-2
length: 11
size: -
D: -
V: TRBV29-1
DNA: TGCAGCGTTGAGCGGGGCTATGGCTACACCTTC
CDR3: CSVERGYGYTF

J: TRBJ1-2
length: 14
size: -
D: TRBD1
V: TRBV2
DNA: TGTGCCAGCAGTCGGGACAGGACCTCCTATGGCTACACCTTC
CDR3: CASSRDRTSYGYTF

J: TRBJ1-6
length: 15
size: -
D: -
V: TRBV27
DNA: TGTGCCAGCAGCCAGGGTATCGCCTATAATTCCCCCCTCCACTTT
CDR3: CASSQGIAYNSPLHF

J: TRBJ2-3
length: 17
size: -
D: TRBD2
V: TRBV11-2
DNA: TGTGCCAGCAGCTTCCTAGCGGGGGGCCCAGGCACAGATACGCAGTATTTT
CDR3: CASSFLAGGPGTDTQYF

J: TRBJ2-3
length: 15
size: -
D: TRBD2
V: TRBV18
DNA: TGTGCCAGCTCACCCCGGGGGGAACCCACAGATACGCAGTATTTT
CDR3: CASSPRGEPTDTQYF

J: TRBJ2-1
length: 14
size: -
D: TRBD2
V: TRBV25-1
DNA: TGTGCCAGCAGTCCGGGGGGGCCTCGGGATGAGCAGTTCTTC
CDR3: CASSPGGPRDEQFF

J: TRBJ1-2
length: 15
size: -
D: TRBD1
V: TRBV5-1
DNA: TGCGCCAGCAGCGGCCCCGACAGGGGGCTTGGTGGCTACACCTTC
CDR3: CASSGPDRGLGGYTF

J: TRBJ1-2
length: 16
size: -
D: -
V: TRBV18
DNA: TGTGCCAGCTCTCTTCGGACAGAGAGGAGGAACTATGGCTACACCTTC
CDR3: CASSLRTERRNYGYTF

J: TRBJ1-2
length: 13
size: -
D: TRBD1
V: TRBV11-2
DNA: TGTGCCAGCGGACAGGGTAATTTTGATGGCTACACCTTC
CDR3: CASGQGNFDGYTF

J: TRBJ1-4
length: 15
size: once
D: TRBD1
V: TRBV9
DNA: TGTGCCAGCAGCCCCGGGGACAGCGGATGGGAAAAACTGTTTTTT
CDR3: CASSPGDSGWEKLFF

J: TRBJ1-2
length: 15
size: -
D: -
V: TRBV28
DNA: TGTGCCAGCAGTGCATACGGACAGTCCTACTATGGCTACACCTTC
CDR3: CASSAYGQSYYGYTF

J: TRBJ1-6
length: 14
size: -
D: -
V: TRBV9
DNA: TGTGCCAGCAGCGCCACAGGGACGGTGAGACCCCTCCACTTT
CDR3: CASSATGTVRPLHF

J: TRBJ2-7
length: 14
size: -
D: -
V: TRBV29-1
DNA: TGCAGCGCCGCGGACCCTCGGAGGTCCTACGAGCAGTACTTC
CDR3: CSAADPRRSYEQYF

J: TRBJ1-2
length: 16
size: -
D: TRBD1
V: TRBV7-2
DNA: TGTGCCAGCAGCTTAGCGGGGACAGGGGGTTGGTATGGCTACACCTTC
CDR3: CASSLAGTGGWYGYTF

J: TRBJ1-1
length: 14
size: -
D: -
V: TRBV28
DNA: TGTGCCAGCAGGAAACCGGGGCGGGAGACTGAAGCTTTCTTT
CDR3: CASRKPGRETEAFF

J: TRBJ2-1
length: 16
size: -
D: TRBD1
V: TRBV5-1
DNA: TGCGCCAGCAGCTGGGAACAGGGGAGCTCCTACAATGAGCAGTTCTTC
CDR3: CASSWEQGSSYNEQFF